Below are 15 T cell receptor beta chains sequenced from a single sample in a study of blood T cell repertoires in COVID-19. Some clones are missing from TCRdb's copy, which holds only in-frame ones; the method was immunoSEQ multiplex PCR. The sample lists 490,000 or so clones; 88% were seen once. Input material: PBMCs or T cells enriched from blood (not recorded which). These receptors were collected from a woman aged 40 to 50 who had recovered from COVID-19.

The CDR3 sequence: CASSPGGSAGETQYF. DNA for the CDR3: TGTGCCAGCAGCCCCGGAGGCTCCGCCGGTGAGACCCAGTACTTC. J is TRBJ2-5 and V is TRBV9, with D possibly TRBD2 on 5 matching bases. In germline, CDR1 is SGDLS, CDR2 YYNGEE. The V gene lost 4 bases and the J gene lost 5 bases, with 18 bases spanning the gap. This CDR3 is 15 amino acids long.

The gene calls are TRBV3-1 (or the pseudogene TRBV3-2) and TRBJ2-2, with 12 bases that match TRBD2. The CDR3 has 15 residues. CDR1 is LGHDT and CDR2 is YNNKEL in the germline V gene (reference sequence). With V trimmed by 3 bases and J by 8 bases, 4 bases remained unmatched. The CDR3 is CASSHTSGRTGELFF. CDR3 nucleotide sequence: TGTGCCAGCAGCCACACTAGCGGGAGGACGGGGGAGCTGTTTTTT.

The rearrangement uses TRBV7-2 and TRBJ2-1; weak D call: TRBD2 (6 bases). CDR1 SGHTA and CDR2 FQGNSA come from the germline V gene. Deletions cut 3 bases from V and 7 bases from J, with 10 bases between. This CDR3 has 13 amino acids. In DNA, the CDR3 is TGTGCCAGCAGCTTTAGCGGCCCAAATGAGCAGTTCTTC. It specifies CASSFSGPNEQFF.

This chain links TRBV28 with TRBJ2-5; 7 bases fit TRBD2. Germline V gives CDR1 MDHEN, CDR2 SYDVKM. With V trimmed by 5 bases and J by 13 bases, 7 bases remained unmatched. CDR3 length equals 11 residues. The CDR3 sequence is CASSAWGGVYF. CDR3 DNA: TGTGCCAGCAGTGCGTGGGGGGGAGTGTACTTC.

The genes are TRBV19 and TRBJ1-1; D call uncertain. Germline CDR1 is LNHDA and CDR2 is SQIVND (reference sequence). The V end was cut by 3 bases, the J end by 3 bases, with 11 bases between. The CDR3 has 14 amino acids. For the CDR3, the DNA is TGTGCCAGTAGTATTTATAGCAGTCACACTGAAGCTTTCTTT. Protein sequence: CASSIYSSHTEAFF.

The V call is TRBV29-1, the J call TRBJ2-3; perhaps TRBD1 as D (7 bases). Per germline, CDR1 SQVTM and CDR2 ANQGSEA. CDR3 length equals 13 residues. The V and J ends lost 7 bases and 6 bases respectively, with 17 bases between them. The CDR3 reads CSARRGAGDTQYF. In DNA form, the CDR3 reads TGCAGCGCCCGCAGGGGGGCCGGGGATACGCAGTATTTT.

The J gene is TRBJ1-2, the V gene TRBV18; 8 nucleotides line up with TRBD1. The germline gives CDR1 KGHSH, CDR2 LQKENI. This CDR3 spans 14 amino acids. V lost 3 bases, J lost 8 bases, and 8 bases stayed unmatched. The CDR3 reads CASSPDRAPGGYTF. The CDR3 nucleotides read TGTGCCAGCTCACCGGACAGGGCGCCAGGAGGCTACACCTTC.

Written as DNA, the CDR3 is TGTGCCAGCAGCCAAGATAGGGGGGGTGTGAGGACCTTC. It specifies CASSQDRGGVRTF. The rearrangement links TRBV3-1 (or the pseudogene TRBV3-2) to TRBJ1-2; maybe TRBD1 (6 bases). Trimming pared 0 bases from V and 14 bases from J, leaving 16 bases between. Looked up from germline, CDR1 is LGHDT and CDR2 is YNNKEL (reference sequence). The CDR3 covers 13 residues.

This sequence joins TRBV6-5 and TRBJ2-2; D is perhaps TRBD2 (5 bases). In germline, CDR1 is MNHEY, CDR2 SVGAGI. This CDR3 region has 15 residues. The V and J ends lost 2 bases and 2 bases respectively, with 9 bases between them. CDR3 amino acids: CASSYPADNTGELFF. CDR3 nucleotide sequence: TGTGCCAGCAGTTACCCAGCGGATAACACCGGGGAGCTGTTTTTT.

The chain combines TRBV7-9 with TRBJ2-7; possibly TRBD1 for D (6 bases). Germline CDR1 SEHNR, CDR2 FQNEAQ (reference sequence). The CDR3 extends over 14 amino acids. Trimming stripped 2 bases from V and 6 bases from J, with 14 bases between. The CDR3 sequence: CASSLTAGGFEQYF. CDR3 DNA: TGTGCCAGCAGCTTAACTGCTGGGGGCTTCGAGCAGTACTTC.

The chain is built from TRBV4-3 and TRBJ1-1; D is unresolved. V was pared by 0 bases and J by 3 bases, with 5 bases between. Germline V gene sequence: CDR1 LGHNA, CDR2 YSLEER. The CDR3 contains 13 residues. The CDR3 reads CASSQESDTEAFF. In DNA form, the CDR3 reads TGCGCCAGCAGCCAAGAGTCTGACACTGAAGCTTTCTTT.

V gene TRBV7-2 combines with J gene TRBJ1-3, with 12 nucleotides matching TRBD1. The CDR3 runs 18 residues. Looked up from germline, CDR1 is SGHTA and CDR2 is FQGNSA. Trimming at V came to 5 bases and at J to 1 base, leaving 9 bases not matched to a gene. As DNA, the CDR3 is TGTGCCAGCAGCCTACGAGGGACAGGGGGCGCGTCTGGAAACACCATATATTTT. Amino acid sequence: CASSLRGTGGASGNTIYF.

The chain carries TRBV27 and TRBJ1-5; D unclear. This CDR3 region has 14 residues. V shed 6 bases and J shed 6 bases, with 15 bases lying between them. Germline V CDR1 and CDR2: MNHEY, SMNVEV (reference sequence). CDR3 loop: CASSPNAGFQPQHF. DNA of the CDR3: TGTGCCAGCAGCCCAAATGCCGGGTTTCAGCCCCAGCATTTT.

The chain links TRBV7-6 to TRBJ2-1; TRBD1 matches at 9 bases. Germline V gene lookup returns CDR1 SGHVS and CDR2 FNYEAQ. V dropped 1 base and J dropped 8; count of bases not matched to a gene: 6. The CDR3 is made up of 15 amino acids. The CDR3 DNA sequence: TGTGCCAGCAGCTTAGTGGGACAGGGATCGGATGAGCAGTTCTTC. This sequence encodes CASSLVGQGSDEQFF.

The chain has TRBV20-1 and TRBJ2-1, with TRBD1 identical over 9 bases. There are 15 residues in the CDR3. Trimming took 3 bases from V and 11 from J; bases not matched to a gene: 14. Germline V CDR1 and CDR2: DFQATT, SNEGSKA (reference sequence). This CDR3 reads CSASRTGVGGNQQFF. The CDR3 DNA sequence: TGCAGTGCTAGTCGGACAGGGGTAGGGGGAAATCAGCAGTTCTTC.